The clone carrying this T cell receptor beta chain was observed a single time. This sample is drawn from a study of blood T cell repertoires in COVID-19. For the study at large: Spain, Italy and the United States supplied samples that represented acute and convalescent COVID-19. Sources were T cells, B-cell-depleted T cells, or PBMCs; the material itself was cDNA or gDNA.

Profiled with immunoSEQ multiplex PCR; TCRdb holds only in-frame clones, not every one. The data contain under 250,000 clones, roughly 80% of them seen just once; the ten biggest clones take up 3.4%. The CDR3 is 15 residues long. Deletions cut 4 bases from V and 1 base from J, with 11 bases between. The germline V gene encodes CDR1 MNHEY and CDR2 SMNVEV (reference sequence). The receptor's source is a woman under 30 with acute or convalescent COVID-19. The material sequenced was peripheral blood. The chain joins TRBV27 to TRBJ1-5, with D possibly matching TRBD1 (5 bases). The CDR3 nucleotides are TGTGCCAGCAGTTCGACCTACAGGAGCAATCAGCCCCAGCATTTT. Amino acids: CASSSTYRSNQPQHF.